These 15 T cell receptor beta chains were sequenced from one sample in a study of CD8 T cells in ankylosing spondylitis. General observations from the study: Blood of patients with ankylosing spondylitis appeared to be characterized by a TCR beta motif of about eight highly homologous variants.

TCRdb re-derived calls from the 5' RACE reads in MiXCR, one entry per CDR3 protein. Of approximately 550,000 distinct CDR3 sequences listed, more than 9.5% were seen once; the top ten hold approximately 7%. These receptors' targets are unknown. The material sequenced was blood, either unsorted or a sorted T cell fraction (not recorded which). These receptors came from a male donor with ankylosing spondylitis.

This clonotype has at least ten counts. The chain recombines TRBV20-1 with TRBJ2-3, with 11 bases lining up with TRBD2. The CDR3 extends over 15 amino acids. The trim removed 4 bases at V and 3 bases at J, leaving 6 bases unmatched. The V gene's germline CDR1 is DFQATT and CDR2 SNEGSKA (reference sequence). CDR3 sequence (DNA): TGCAGTGCTAATATACGGACTAGCGGGACAGATACGCAGTATTTT. It specifies CSANIRTSGTDTQYF.

This clonotype was seen repeatedly, ten times or more. The chain links TRBV12-3 or TRBV12-4 to TRBJ1-2, with unresolved D. The CDR3 consists of 12 residues. V was cut by 8 bases and J by 2 bases, with 9 bases left in between. CDR3 residues: CASRGSNYGYTF. Written as DNA, the CDR3 is TGTGCCAGCCGTGGGTCCAACTATGGCTACACCTTC.

This clonotype occurred a few times. The chain combines TRBV20-1 with TRBJ2-2; 7 bases are shared with TRBD2. Germline V gene sequence: CDR1 DFQATT, CDR2 SNEGSKA (reference sequence). V gave up 7 bases and J gave up 4 bases; unmatched junction bases: 6. This CDR3 has 13 amino acids. The CDR3 DNA follows: TGCAGTGGATCGCGGGAGTTCACCGGGGAGCTGTTTTTT. It is translated as CSGSREFTGELFF.

In its sample, this clonotype was seen a few times. The chain uses TRBV5-1 and TRBJ1-2; the D gene is possibly TRBD1 (5 bases). Germline loops: CDR1 SGHRS, CDR2 YFSETQ. Trimming pared 4 bases from V and 0 bases from J, leaving 13 bases between. The length of the CDR3 is 15 residues. CDR3 in amino acids: CASSRLGGANYGYTF. The DNA for the CDR3 is TGCGCCAGCAGCCGCCTTGGGGGAGCTAACTATGGCTACACCTTC. Full variable domain (outside the CDR3, taken from reference TRBV5-1 and TRBJ1-2): KAGVTQTPRYLIKTRGQQVTLSCSPISGHRSVSWYQQTPGQGLQFLFEYFSETQRNKGNFPGRFSGRQFSNSRSEMNVSTLELGDSALYLCASSRLGGANYGYTFGSGTRLTVV.

CDR3 region: CASSLGLAASSYEQYV. Written as DNA, the CDR3 is TGTGCCAGCAGCTTAGGGTTAGCGGCAAGCTCCTACGAGCAGTACGTC. The chain has TRBV7-2 and TRBJ2-7; D might be TRBD2 (6 bases). The CDR3 is made up of 16 amino acids. Germline assignment: CDR1 SGHTA and CDR2 FQGNSA. V shed 1 base and J shed 0 bases, with 13 bases lying between them.

This chain uses TRBV2 with TRBJ1-1; the match to TRBD1 covers 8 bases. V lost 9 bases to trimming and J lost 1 base; unmatched junction nucleotides: 4. The CDR3 loop spans 13 amino acids. CDR1 is SNHLY and CDR2 is FYNNEI in the germline V gene. The CDR3 region has the DNA TGTGCCAGAATGACAGGGGCGAACACTGAAGCTTTCTTT. It is translated as CARMTGANTEAFF.

This clonotype was detected a few times. The genes are TRBV10-3 and TRBJ2-2, with 7 bases aligning to TRBD1. This CDR3 region has 15 residues. From germline, CDR1 is ENHRY and CDR2 SYGVKD. J was trimmed by 4 bases and V by 2 bases; bases with no gene match: 4. The CDR3 nucleotides read TGTGCCATCAGTGAGGCACAGGGGTCCACCGGGGAGCTGTTTTTT. Amino acid sequence: CAISEAQGSTGELFF.

In this sample, this clonotype turned up many times. The chain links TRBV6-2 or TRBV6-3 to TRBJ2-1; D possibly matches TRBD1 or TRBD2 (6 bases each). This CDR3 spans 21 amino acids. V dropped 6 bases and J dropped 1 base, with 31 bases sitting between them. The germline V gene has CDR1 MNHEY and CDR2 SVGEGT. DNA for the CDR3: TGTGCCAGCAGACCAGGACAGCTGCGGGACATCACCGATATGTCCTACAATGAGCAGTTCTTC. Its protein is CASRPGQLRDITDMSYNEQFF.

This clonotype was recorded at least ten times. The chain combines TRBV12-3 or TRBV12-4 with TRBJ1-1; 9 nucleotides line up with TRBD1. The CDR3 runs 18 residues. With 8 bases clipped from V and 3 bases from J, the junction kept 19 bases outside the gene matches. The CDR3 sequence: CASQRSGGTGRGYTEAFF. The CDR3 region has the DNA TGTGCCAGCCAACGCAGCGGGGGGACAGGGAGAGGGTACACTGAAGCTTTCTTT.

This clonotype was observed at least ten times. V gene TRBV6-5 combines with J gene TRBJ2-5; 9 bases match TRBD1. Germline V gene lookup returns CDR1 MNHEY and CDR2 SVGAGI. J lost 5 bases, V lost 5 bases, and 9 bases had no gene match. The CDR3 is 15 residues long. The CDR3 spells CASSHGTGSKETQYF. For the CDR3, the DNA is TGTGCCAGCAGTCACGGGACAGGGAGTAAGGAGACCCAGTACTTC.

In this sample, this clonotype turned up a few times. CDR3: CATGIPGGNTIYF. DNA for the CDR3: TGTGCCACCGGGATCCCGGGGGGAAACACCATATATTTT. This chain links TRBV12-3 or TRBV12-4 with TRBJ1-3; D call uncertain. CDR3 length: 13 amino acids. V was clipped by 10 bases and J by 4 bases, with 14 bases between them.

This clonotype has only a few counts. The chain has TRBV10-3 and TRBJ2-3; D may be TRBD2 (5 bases). Trimming took 6 bases from V and 0 from J, leaving 10 bases between them. Germline assignment: CDR1 ENHRY and CDR2 SYGVKD. The CDR3 is 14 residues long. The chain's CDR3 is CAIRESGSTDTQYF. The CDR3 DNA sequence: TGTGCCATCAGAGAGAGCGGTAGCACAGATACGCAGTATTTT.

V and J are TRBV20-1 and TRBJ2-7; TRBD2 aligns across 12 bases. In germline, CDR1 is DFQATT, CDR2 SNEGSKA (reference sequence). V gave up 5 bases and J gave up 5 bases; unmatched junction bases: 16. This CDR3 has 17 amino acids. In DNA form, the CDR3 reads TGCAGTGCTTTTTTGCCGGGACTAGCGGGTACTACGAACGAGCAGTACTTC. Translation: CSAFLPGLAGTTNEQYF.

This clonotype showed up just a few times. This chain connects TRBV5-1 to TRBJ2-2; tentative D call: TRBD1 (5 bases). V lost 1 base and J 4 bases, leaving 11 bases between the germline ends. The germline CDR1 and CDR2 sequences are SGHRS and YFSETQ. CDR3 length: 15 amino acids. This CDR3 is CASSLRAGITGELFF. The DNA for the CDR3 is TGCGCCAGCAGCTTGCGGGCAGGGATCACCGGGGAGCTGTTTTTT.

The rearrangement uses TRBV24-1 and TRBJ2-1; 9 bases match TRBD1. The CDR3 extends over 13 amino acids. Germline loops: CDR1 KGHDR, CDR2 SFDVKD. The V and J ends lost 3 bases and 12 bases, in that order; junction bases with no gene match: 5. CDR3 residues: CATSDPGTGRQFF. CDR3 DNA: TGTGCCACCAGTGATCCCGGGACAGGGAGGCAGTTCTTC.